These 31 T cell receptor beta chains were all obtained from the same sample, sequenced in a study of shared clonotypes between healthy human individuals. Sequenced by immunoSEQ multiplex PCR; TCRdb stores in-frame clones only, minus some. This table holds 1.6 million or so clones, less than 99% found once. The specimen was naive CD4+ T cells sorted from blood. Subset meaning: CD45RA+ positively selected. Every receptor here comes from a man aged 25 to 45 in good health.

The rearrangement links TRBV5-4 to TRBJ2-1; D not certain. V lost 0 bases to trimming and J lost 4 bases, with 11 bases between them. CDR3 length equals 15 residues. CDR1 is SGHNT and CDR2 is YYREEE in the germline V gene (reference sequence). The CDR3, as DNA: TGTGCCAGCAGCTTGGAAACAGTTACATACAATGAGCAGTTCTTC. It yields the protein CASSLETVTYNEQFF. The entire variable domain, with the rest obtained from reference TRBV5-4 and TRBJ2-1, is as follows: ETGVTQSPTHLIKTRGQQVTLRCSSQSGHNTVSWYQQALGQGPQFIFQYYREEENGRGNFPPRFSGLQFPNYSSELNVNALELDDSALYLCASSLETVTYNEQFFGPGTRLTVL.

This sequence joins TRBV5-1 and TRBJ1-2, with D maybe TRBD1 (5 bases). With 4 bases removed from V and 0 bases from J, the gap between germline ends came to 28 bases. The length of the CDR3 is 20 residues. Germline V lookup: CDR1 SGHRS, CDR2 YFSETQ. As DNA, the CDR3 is TGCGCCAGCAGCCCTCGGGACTTACAAACCCGAATCCCCTCTAACTATGGCTACACCTTC. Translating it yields CASSPRDLQTRIPSNYGYTF.

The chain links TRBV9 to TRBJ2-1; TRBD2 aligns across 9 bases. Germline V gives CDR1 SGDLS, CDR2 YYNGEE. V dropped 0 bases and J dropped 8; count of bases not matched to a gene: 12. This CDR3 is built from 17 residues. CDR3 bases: TGTGCCAGCAGCGTAGAGATAGCGGGAGCGCCGGGTGATGAGCAGTTCTTC. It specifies CASSVEIAGAPGDEQFF.

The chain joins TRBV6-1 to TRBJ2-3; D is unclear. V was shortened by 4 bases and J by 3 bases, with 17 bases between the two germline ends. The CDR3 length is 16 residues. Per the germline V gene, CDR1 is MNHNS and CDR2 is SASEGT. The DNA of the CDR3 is TGTGCCAGCAGTGTCAACAGTCGCTTTGGGACAGATACGCAGTATTTT. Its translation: CASSVNSRFGTDTQYF.

CDR3 nucleotides: TGTGCCAGCAGCTTAACCATTTCGACGGATGGCTACACCTTC. Protein: CASSLTISTDGYTF. The V and J genes are TRBV7-3 and TRBJ1-2; D call uncertain. The CDR3 contains 14 residues. Germline CDR1 reads SGHTA; CDR2 reads FQGTGA. Trimming left V 0 bases short and J 6 bases short, with 11 bases between. The full variable domain, its missing parts supplied by reference TRBV7-3 and TRBJ1-2, is GAGVSQTPSNKVTEKGKYVELRCDPISGHTALYWYRQSLGQGPEFLIYFQGTGAADDSGLPNDRFFAVRPEGSVSTLKIQRTERGDSAVYLCASSLTISTDGYTFGSGTRLTVV.

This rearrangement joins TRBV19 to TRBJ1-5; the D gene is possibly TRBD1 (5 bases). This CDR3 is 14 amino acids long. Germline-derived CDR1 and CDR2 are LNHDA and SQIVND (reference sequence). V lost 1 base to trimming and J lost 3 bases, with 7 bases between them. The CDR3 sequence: CASSIGQNNQPQHF. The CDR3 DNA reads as TGTGCCAGTAGTATAGGACAGAACAATCAGCCCCAGCATTTT. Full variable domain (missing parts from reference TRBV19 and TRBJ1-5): DGGITQSPKYLFRKEGQNVTLSCEQNLNHDAMYWYRQDPGQGLRLIYYSQIVNDFQKGDIAEGYSVSREKKESFPLTVTSAQKNPTAFYLCASSIGQNNQPQHFGDGTRLSIL.

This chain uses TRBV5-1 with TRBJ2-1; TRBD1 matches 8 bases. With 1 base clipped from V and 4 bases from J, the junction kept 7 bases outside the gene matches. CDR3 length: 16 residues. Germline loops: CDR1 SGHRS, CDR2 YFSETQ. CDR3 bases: TGCGCCAGCAGCTTGCAACCGGGACAGGAATACAATGAGCAGTTCTTC. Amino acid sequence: CASSLQPGQEYNEQFF.

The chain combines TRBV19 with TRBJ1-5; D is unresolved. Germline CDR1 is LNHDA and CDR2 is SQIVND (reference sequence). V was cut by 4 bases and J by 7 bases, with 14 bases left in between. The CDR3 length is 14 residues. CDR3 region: CASSRTLDTQPQHF. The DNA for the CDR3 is TGTGCCAGTAGTAGGACTCTCGACACACAGCCCCAGCATTTT.

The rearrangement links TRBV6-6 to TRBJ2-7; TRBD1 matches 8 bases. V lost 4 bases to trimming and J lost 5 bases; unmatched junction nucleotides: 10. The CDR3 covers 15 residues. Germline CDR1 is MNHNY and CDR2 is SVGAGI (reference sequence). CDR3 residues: CASSLRTGTLHEQYF. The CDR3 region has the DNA TGTGCCAGCAGTTTACGGACAGGGACACTCCACGAGCAGTACTTC.

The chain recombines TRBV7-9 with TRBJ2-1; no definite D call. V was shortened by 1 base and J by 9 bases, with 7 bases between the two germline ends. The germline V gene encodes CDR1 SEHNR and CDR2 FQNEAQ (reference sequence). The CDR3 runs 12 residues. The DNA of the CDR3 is TGTGCCAGCAGCTTAGAGGGTTTTGAGCAGTTCTTC. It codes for CASSLEGFEQFF.

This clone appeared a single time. CDR3 sequence reads: CASSLGPRGSAGELFF. CDR3 bases: TGTGCCAGCAGCTTGGGACCTCGCGGGTCGGCCGGGGAGCTGTTTTTT. This chain links TRBV7-9 with TRBJ2-2; D tentatively fits TRBD1 or TRBD2 (5 bases each). CDR3 size: 16 residues. Trimming removed 3 bases at V and 6 bases at J, with 17 bases between. Germline values: CDR1 SEHNR, CDR2 FQNEAQ (reference sequence).

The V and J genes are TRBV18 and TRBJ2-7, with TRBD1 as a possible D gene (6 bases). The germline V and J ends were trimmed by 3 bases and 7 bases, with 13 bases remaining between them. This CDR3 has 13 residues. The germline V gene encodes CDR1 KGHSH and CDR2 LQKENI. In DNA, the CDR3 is TGTGCCAGCTCACCGGACAGATCAAGGGAGCAGTACTTC. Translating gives CASSPDRSREQYF.

The DNA for the CDR3 is TGTGCCAGCTCTCCCACCGGGAAGGGGGTCTACGAGCAGTACTTC. It codes for CASSPTGKGVYEQYF. The chain joins TRBV18 to TRBJ2-7; the D gene is possibly TRBD1 (6 bases). Per germline, CDR1 KGHSH and CDR2 LQKENI. The CDR3 extends over 15 amino acids. V was shortened by 6 bases and J by 3 bases, with 18 bases between the two germline ends.

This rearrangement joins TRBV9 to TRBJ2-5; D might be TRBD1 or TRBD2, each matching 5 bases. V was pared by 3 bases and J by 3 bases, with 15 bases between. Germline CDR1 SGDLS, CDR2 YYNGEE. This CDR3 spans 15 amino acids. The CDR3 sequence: CASSAPGTGEETQYF. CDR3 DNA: TGTGCCAGCAGCGCCCCCGGGACGGGTGAAGAGACCCAGTACTTC.

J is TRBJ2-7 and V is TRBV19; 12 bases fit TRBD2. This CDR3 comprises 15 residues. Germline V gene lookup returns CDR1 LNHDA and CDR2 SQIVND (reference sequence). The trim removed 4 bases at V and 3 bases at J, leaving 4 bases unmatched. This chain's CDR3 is CASSKLAGGLYEQYF. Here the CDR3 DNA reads TGTGCCAGTAGTAAACTAGCGGGAGGCCTCTACGAGCAGTACTTC.

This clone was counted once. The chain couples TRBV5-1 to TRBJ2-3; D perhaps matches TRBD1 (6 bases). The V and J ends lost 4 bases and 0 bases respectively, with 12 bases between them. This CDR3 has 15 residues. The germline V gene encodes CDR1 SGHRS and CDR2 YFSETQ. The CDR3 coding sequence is TGCGCCAGCAGCCCTGGACAGTGGAGCACAGATACGCAGTATTTT. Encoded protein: CASSPGQWSTDTQYF. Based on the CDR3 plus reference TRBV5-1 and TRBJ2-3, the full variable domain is KAGVTQTPRYLIKTRGQQVTLSCSPISGHRSVSWYQQTPGQGLQFLFEYFSETQRNKGNFPGRFSGRQFSNSRSEMNVSTLELGDSALYLCASSPGQWSTDTQYFGPGTRLTVL.

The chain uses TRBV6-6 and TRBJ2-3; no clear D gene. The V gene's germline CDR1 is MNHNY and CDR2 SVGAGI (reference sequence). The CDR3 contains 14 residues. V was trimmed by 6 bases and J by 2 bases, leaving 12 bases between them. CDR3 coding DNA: TGTGCCAGCAGCCCTTTCGGCCTCACAGATACGCAGTATTTT. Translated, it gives CASSPFGLTDTQYF.

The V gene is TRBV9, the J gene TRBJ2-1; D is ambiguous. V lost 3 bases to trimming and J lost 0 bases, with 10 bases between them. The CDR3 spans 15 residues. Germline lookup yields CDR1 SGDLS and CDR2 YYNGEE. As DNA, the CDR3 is TGTGCCAGCAGCGGTTGGGGAAGCTCCTACAATGAGCAGTTCTTC. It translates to CASSGWGSSYNEQFF.

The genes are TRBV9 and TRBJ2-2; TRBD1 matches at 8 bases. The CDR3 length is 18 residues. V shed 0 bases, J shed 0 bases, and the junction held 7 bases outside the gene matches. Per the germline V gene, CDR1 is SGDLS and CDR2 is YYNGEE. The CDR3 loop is CASSVAAQGVTNTGELFF. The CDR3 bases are TGTGCCAGCAGCGTAGCTGCACAGGGGGTTACGAACACCGGGGAGCTGTTTTTT.

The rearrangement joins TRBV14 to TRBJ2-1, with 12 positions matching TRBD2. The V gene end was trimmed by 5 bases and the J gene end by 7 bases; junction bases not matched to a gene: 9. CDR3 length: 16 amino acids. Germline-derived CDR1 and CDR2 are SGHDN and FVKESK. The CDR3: CASSYKLAGGWNEQFF. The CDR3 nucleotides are TGTGCCAGCAGCTACAAACTAGCGGGAGGTTGGAATGAGCAGTTCTTC.

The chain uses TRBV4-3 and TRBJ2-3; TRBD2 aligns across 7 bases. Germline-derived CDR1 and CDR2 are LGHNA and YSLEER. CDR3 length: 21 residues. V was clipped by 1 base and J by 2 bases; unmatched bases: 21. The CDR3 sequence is CASSQAPILGGSVPTTDTQYF. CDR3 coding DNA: TGCGCCAGCAGCCAAGCCCCGATATTGGGCGGGAGCGTACCCACCACAGATACGCAGTATTTT.

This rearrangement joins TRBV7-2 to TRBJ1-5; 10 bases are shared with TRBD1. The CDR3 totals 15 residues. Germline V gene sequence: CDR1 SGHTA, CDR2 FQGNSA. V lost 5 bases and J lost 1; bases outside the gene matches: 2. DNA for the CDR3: TGTGCCAGCAGCCAGGGACAGGGGAGCAATCAGCCCCAGCATTTT. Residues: CASSQGQGSNQPQHF.

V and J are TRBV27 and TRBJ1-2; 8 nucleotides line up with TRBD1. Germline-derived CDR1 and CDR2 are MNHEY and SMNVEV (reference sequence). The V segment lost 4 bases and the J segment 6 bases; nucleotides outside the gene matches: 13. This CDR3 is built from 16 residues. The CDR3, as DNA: TGTGCCAGCAGTTCGGCTCGGACAGGGAAAGTGGATGGCTACACCTTC. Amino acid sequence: CASSSARTGKVDGYTF.

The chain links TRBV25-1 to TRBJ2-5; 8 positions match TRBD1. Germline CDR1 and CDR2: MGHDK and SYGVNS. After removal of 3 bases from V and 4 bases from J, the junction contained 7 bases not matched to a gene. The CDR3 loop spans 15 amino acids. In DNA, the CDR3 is TGTGCCAGCAGTGAGATTGGCAGGGGGCCAGAGACCCAGTACTTC. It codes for CASSEIGRGPETQYF.

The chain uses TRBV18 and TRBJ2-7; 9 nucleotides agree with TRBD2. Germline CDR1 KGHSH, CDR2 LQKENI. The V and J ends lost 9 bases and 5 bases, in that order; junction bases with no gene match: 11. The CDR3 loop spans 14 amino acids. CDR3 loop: CASRLAASLHEQYF. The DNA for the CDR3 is TGTGCCAGTCGACTAGCGGCTAGCTTGCACGAGCAGTACTTC.

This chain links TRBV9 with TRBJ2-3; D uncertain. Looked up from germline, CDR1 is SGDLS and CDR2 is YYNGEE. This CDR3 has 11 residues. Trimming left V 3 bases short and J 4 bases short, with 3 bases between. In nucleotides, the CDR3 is TGTGCCAGCAGCGACGCAGATACGCAGTATTTT. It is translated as CASSDADTQYF.

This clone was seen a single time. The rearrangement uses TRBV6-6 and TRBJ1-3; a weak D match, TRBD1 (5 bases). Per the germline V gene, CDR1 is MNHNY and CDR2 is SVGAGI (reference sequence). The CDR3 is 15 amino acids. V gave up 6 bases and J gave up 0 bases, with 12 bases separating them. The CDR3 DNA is TGTGCCAGCAGGGCCGACAGCCCCTCTGGAAACACCATATATTTT. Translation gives CASRADSPSGNTIYF.

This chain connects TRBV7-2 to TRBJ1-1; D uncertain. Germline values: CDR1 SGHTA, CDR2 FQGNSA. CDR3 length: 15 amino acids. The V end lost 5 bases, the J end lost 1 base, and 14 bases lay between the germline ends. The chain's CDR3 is CASSRYGAGNTEAFF. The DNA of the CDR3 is TGTGCCAGCAGCCGTTACGGAGCCGGGAACACTGAAGCTTTCTTT. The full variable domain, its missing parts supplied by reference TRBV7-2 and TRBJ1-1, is GAGVSQSPSNKVTEKGKDVELRCDPISGHTALYWYRQSLGQGLEFLIYFQGNSAPDKSGLPSDRFSAERTGGSVSTLTIQRTQQEDSAVYLCASSRYGAGNTEAFFGQGTRLTVV.

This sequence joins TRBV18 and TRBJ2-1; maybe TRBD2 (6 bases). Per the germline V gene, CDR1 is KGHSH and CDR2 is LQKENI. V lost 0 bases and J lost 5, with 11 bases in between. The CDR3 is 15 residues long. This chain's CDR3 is CASSPPGLRDNEQFF. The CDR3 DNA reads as TGTGCCAGCTCACCACCGGGACTCCGTGACAATGAGCAGTTCTTC. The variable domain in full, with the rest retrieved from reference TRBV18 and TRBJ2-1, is NAGVMQNPRHLVRRRGQEARLRCSPMKGHSHVYWYRQLPEEGLKFMVYLQKENIIDESGMPKERFSAEFPKEGPSILRIQQVVRGDSAAYFCASSPPGLRDNEQFFGPGTRLTVL.

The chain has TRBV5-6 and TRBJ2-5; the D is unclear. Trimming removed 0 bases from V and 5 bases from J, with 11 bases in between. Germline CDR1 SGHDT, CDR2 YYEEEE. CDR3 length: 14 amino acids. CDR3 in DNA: TGTGCCAGCAGCTTGGGAGGCCCCAGGGAGACCCAGTACTTC. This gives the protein CASSLGGPRETQYF.

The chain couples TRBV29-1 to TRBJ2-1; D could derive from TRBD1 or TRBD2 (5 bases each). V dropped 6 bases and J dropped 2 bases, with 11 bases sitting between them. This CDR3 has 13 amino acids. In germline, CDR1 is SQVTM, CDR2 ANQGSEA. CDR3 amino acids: CSVAGRAYNEQFF. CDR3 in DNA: TGCAGCGTCGCAGGGAGAGCCTACAATGAGCAGTTCTTC.